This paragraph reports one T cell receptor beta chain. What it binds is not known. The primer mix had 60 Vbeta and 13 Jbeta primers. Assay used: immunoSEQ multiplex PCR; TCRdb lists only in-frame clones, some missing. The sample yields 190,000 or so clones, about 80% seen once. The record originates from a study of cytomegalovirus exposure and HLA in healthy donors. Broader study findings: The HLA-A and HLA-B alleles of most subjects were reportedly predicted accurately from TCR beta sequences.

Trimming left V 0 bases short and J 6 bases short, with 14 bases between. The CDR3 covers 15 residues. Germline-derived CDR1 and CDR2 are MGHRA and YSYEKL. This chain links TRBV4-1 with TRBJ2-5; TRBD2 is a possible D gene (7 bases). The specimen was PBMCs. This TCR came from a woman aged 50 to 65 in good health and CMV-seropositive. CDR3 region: CASSQDRGLRKTQYF. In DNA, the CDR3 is TGCGCCAGCAGCCAAGACAGGGGACTAAGAAAGACCCAGTACTTC.